The sequence of this TCR beta chain was determined in a study of Ad26.COV2.S vaccination and SARS-CoV-2 variants. This clone was seen a single time. The antigen remains undetermined. TCRdb's table, derived via immunoSEQ multiplex PCR, lists solely in-frame clones and lacks some. The sample shows some 190,000 clones, around 88% of them seen only once. Whole-study results and caveats: Ad26.COV2.S recipients had broader spike-specific TCRs (P = 0.0014). Overall T cell responses may have been underestimated by the analyses of TCR breadth and depth. Vaccinees reportedly had broad spike-specific CD8+ and CD4+ T cell responses.

The CDR3 is made up of 15 amino acids. The germline gives CDR1 LGHNA, CDR2 YNFKEQ. The ends were cut back, 1 base at V and 2 bases at J, with 9 bases in the middle. V is TRBV4-2 and J is TRBJ1-3; no clear D. The receptor was derived from a human donor who had recovered from COVID-19. The starting material was peripheral blood, obtained after recovery from COVID-19. CDR3 region: CASSQGFTAGNTIYF. For the CDR3, the DNA is TGTGCCAGCAGCCAAGGATTTACAGCTGGAAACACCATATATTTT.